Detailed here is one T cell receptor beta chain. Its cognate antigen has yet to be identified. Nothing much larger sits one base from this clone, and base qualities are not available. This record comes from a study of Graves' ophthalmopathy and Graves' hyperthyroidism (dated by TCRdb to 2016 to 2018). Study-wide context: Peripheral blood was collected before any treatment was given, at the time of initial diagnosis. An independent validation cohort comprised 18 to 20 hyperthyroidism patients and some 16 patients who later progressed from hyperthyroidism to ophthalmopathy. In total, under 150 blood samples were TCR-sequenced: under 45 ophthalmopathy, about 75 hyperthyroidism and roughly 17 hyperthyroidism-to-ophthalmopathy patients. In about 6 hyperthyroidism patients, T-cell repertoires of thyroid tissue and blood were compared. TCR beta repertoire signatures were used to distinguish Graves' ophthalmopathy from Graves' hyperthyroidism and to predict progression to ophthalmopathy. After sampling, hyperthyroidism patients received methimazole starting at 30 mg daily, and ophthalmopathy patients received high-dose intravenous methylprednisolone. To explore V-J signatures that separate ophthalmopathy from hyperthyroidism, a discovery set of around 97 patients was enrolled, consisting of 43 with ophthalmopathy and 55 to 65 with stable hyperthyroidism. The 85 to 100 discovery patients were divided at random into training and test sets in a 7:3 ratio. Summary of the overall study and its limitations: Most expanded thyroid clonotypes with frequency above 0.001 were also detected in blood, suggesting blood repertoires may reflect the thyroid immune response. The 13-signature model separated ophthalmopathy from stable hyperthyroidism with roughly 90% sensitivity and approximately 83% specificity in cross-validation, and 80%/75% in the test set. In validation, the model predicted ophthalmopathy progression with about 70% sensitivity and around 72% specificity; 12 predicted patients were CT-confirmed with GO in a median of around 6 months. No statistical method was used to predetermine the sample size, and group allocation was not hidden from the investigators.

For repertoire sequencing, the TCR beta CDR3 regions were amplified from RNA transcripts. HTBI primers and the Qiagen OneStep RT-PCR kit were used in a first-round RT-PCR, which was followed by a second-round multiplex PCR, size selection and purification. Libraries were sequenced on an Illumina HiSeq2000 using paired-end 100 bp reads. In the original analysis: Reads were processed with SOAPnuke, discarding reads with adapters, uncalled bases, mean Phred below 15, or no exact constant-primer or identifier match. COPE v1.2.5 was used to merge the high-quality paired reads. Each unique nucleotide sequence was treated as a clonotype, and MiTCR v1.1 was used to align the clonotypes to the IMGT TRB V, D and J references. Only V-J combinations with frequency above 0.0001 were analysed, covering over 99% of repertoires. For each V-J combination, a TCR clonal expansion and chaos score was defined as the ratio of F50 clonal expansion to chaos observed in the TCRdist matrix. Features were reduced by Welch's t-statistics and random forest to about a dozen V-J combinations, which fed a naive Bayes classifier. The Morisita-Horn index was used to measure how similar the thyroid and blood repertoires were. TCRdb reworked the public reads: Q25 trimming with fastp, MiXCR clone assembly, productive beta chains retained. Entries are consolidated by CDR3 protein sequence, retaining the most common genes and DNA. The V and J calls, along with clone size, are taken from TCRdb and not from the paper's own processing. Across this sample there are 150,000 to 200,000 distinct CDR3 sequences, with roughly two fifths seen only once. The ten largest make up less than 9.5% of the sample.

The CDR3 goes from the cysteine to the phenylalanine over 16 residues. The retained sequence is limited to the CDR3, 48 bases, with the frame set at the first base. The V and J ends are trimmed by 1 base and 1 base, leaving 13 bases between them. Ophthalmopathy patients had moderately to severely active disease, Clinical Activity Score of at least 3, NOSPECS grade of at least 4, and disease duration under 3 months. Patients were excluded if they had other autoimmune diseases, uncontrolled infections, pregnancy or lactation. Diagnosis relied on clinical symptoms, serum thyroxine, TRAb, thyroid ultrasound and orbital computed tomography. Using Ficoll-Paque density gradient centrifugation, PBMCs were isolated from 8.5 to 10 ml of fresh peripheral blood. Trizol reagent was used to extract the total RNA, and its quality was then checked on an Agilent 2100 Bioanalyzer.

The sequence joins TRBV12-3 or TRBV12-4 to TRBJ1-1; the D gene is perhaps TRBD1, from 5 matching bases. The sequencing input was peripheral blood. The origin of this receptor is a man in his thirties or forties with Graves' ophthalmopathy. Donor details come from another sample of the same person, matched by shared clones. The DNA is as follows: TGTGCCAGCAGTTTAGACCTAGGGGTGGGGAACACTGAAGCTTTCTTT. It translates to CASSLDLGVGNTEAFF.